This is a list of T cell receptor beta chains from one sample in a study of cytomegalovirus exposure and HLA in healthy donors. The protocol was immunoSEQ multiplex PCR, while the TCRdb copy is restricted to in-frame clones and leaves out a portion. The table records about 98,000 clones, around 68% of them present only once. Sequencing was carried out using PBMCs. The receptors come from a man aged 45-65 years in good health and CMV-seronegative. The CDR3 runs from the conserved cysteine through the conserved F or W. The order of the fields is D gene, V gene, clone size, J gene, CDR3 protein, CDR3 DNA. The D gene is left open where the match is weak. Clone sizes are given selectively: once, few, many, or a class where the clone is expanded.

D gene: TRBD1; V gene: TRBV19; clone size: -; J gene: TRBJ1-1; CDR3 protein: CASSSGQGGIMNTEAFF; CDR3 DNA: TGTGCCAGTAGTTCAGGACAGGGGGGAATCATGAACACTGAAGCTTTCTTT
D gene: TRBD1; V gene: TRBV19; clone size: once; J gene: TRBJ2-2; CDR3 protein: CASAGTGVTGELFF; CDR3 DNA: TGTGCCAGTGCCGGGACAGGGGTCACCGGGGAGCTGTTTTTT
D gene: -; V gene: TRBV7-9; clone size: -; J gene: TRBJ2-2; CDR3 protein: CSSSLTRGTGELFF; CDR3 DNA: TGTTCCAGCAGCTTAACCAGGGGTACCGGGGAGCTGTTTTTT
D gene: -; V gene: TRBV13; clone size: few; J gene: TRBJ1-2; CDR3 protein: CASSLASGYGYTF; CDR3 DNA: TGTGCCAGCAGCTTAGCGTCGGGGTATGGCTACACCTTC
D gene: TRBD2; V gene: TRBV11-2; clone size: -; J gene: TRBJ2-1; CDR3 protein: CASSSPGGSGNNEQFF; CDR3 DNA: TGTGCCAGCAGCTCCCCTGGAGGTAGCGGGAACAATGAGCAGTTCTTC
D gene: TRBD1; V gene: TRBV5-1; clone size: -; J gene: TRBJ2-3; CDR3 protein: CASSSGTGGGTDTQYF; CDR3 DNA: TGCGCCAGCAGCTCTGGGACAGGGGGCGGAACAGATACGCAGTATTTT
D gene: TRBD2; V gene: TRBV5-4; clone size: -; J gene: TRBJ2-7; CDR3 protein: CASSWGGLNGYEQYF; CDR3 DNA: TGTGCCAGCAGCTGGGGGGGTCTAAATGGCTACGAGCAGTACTTC
D gene: -; V gene: TRBV27; clone size: -; J gene: TRBJ1-1; CDR3 protein: CASTNSPGNTEAFF; CDR3 DNA: TGTGCCAGCACCAACTCTCCAGGGAACACTGAAGCTTTCTTT
D gene: -; V gene: TRBV21-1; clone size: few; J gene: TRBJ2-1; CDR3 protein: CASNRRCLGLYNEQFF; CDR3 DNA: TGTGCCAGCAACCGAAGGTGCCTAGGACTTTACAATGAGCAGTTCTTC
D gene: -; V gene: TRBV7-9; clone size: -; J gene: TRBJ1-1; CDR3 protein: CASSLRSVQGTINTEAFF; CDR3 DNA: TGTGCCAGCAGCTTACGTTCAGTACAGGGTACGATCAACACTGAAGCTTTCTTT
D gene: TRBD2; V gene: TRBV4-2; clone size: few; J gene: TRBJ2-1; CDR3 protein: CASSHGGGNEQFF; CDR3 DNA: TGTGCCAGCAGCCACGGGGGGGGCAATGAGCAGTTCTTC
D gene: -; V gene: TRBV5-4; clone size: -; J gene: TRBJ2-1; CDR3 protein: CASSFKGGLGNEQFF; CDR3 DNA: TGTGCCAGCAGCTTCAAGGGGGGGCTTGGGAATGAGCAGTTCTTC
D gene: TRBD1; V gene: TRBV9; clone size: -; J gene: TRBJ2-7; CDR3 protein: CASSVVPGGYEQYF; CDR3 DNA: TGTGCCAGCAGCGTAGTGCCAGGGGGATACGAGCAGTACTTC
D gene: TRBD1; V gene: TRBV30; clone size: -; J gene: TRBJ2-3; CDR3 protein: CAWSVGQGFRADTQYF; CDR3 DNA: TGTGCCTGGAGTGTAGGACAGGGCTTTCGCGCAGATACGCAGTATTTT
D gene: -; V gene: TRBV11-2; clone size: once; J gene: TRBJ2-2; CDR3 protein: CASSRVGQGGGGELFF; CDR3 DNA: TGTGCCAGCAGCCGAGTGGGGCAGGGTGGTGGCGGGGAGCTGTTTTTT
D gene: TRBD1; V gene: TRBV6-6; clone size: medium-sized; J gene: TRBJ1-2; CDR3 protein: CASSYLGQGTGGYTF; CDR3 DNA: TGTGCCAGCAGTTACCTAGGACAGGGCACCGGTGGCTACACCTTC
D gene: TRBD2; V gene: TRBV5-1; clone size: -; J gene: TRBJ2-3; CDR3 protein: CASSLVTSGGADTQYF; CDR3 DNA: TGCGCCAGCAGCTTGGTAACTAGCGGGGGGGCAGATACGCAGTATTTT
D gene: TRBD2; V gene: TRBV10-1; clone size: -; J gene: TRBJ2-3; CDR3 protein: CASSREGLAGGSTDTQYF; CDR3 DNA: TGCGCCAGCAGTAGAGAGGGACTAGCGGGAGGTTCTACAGATACGCAGTATTTT